The 30 T cell receptor beta chains in this list originate from one sample, sequenced in a study of regulatory T cells in long-lasting Graves disease. Time point in this sample: persistent/refractory GD, antithyroid drugs over 5 years with positive TRAb. RNA from PBMCs was the source of the TCR library. Combining iRepertoire HTBI primers with Arm-PCR of CDR3 regions, the authors built TCR beta libraries. TCRdb re-called the multiplex PCR reads with MiXCR, one entry per CDR3 protein. There are roughly 300,000 distinct CDR3 sequences in the sample; roughly a fifth occur only once, and roughly 29% lies in the top ten. Sequenced material: peripheral blood mononuclear cells (PBMCs), taken when the disease was refractory, from a patient treated with antithyroid drugs. These receptors all come from a female donor with Graves disease.

This rearrangement joins TRBV6-1 to TRBJ2-7; TRBD2 agrees at 11 bases. After removal of 7 bases from V and 5 bases from J, the junction contained 7 bases not matched to a gene. Germline V lookup: CDR1 MNHNS, CDR2 SASEGT. This CDR3 comprises 14 residues. The DNA for the CDR3 is TGTGCCAGCATCGGGACTAGCGGTACCCACGAGCAGTACTTC. Translation gives CASIGTSGTHEQYF.

The gene calls are TRBV27 and TRBJ1-5; D is unresolved. Germline CDR1 MNHEY, CDR2 SMNVEV (reference sequence). The V end lost 4 bases, the J end lost 3 bases, and 13 bases lay between the germline ends. The CDR3 covers 15 residues. CDR3 region: CASSSSTPYNQPQHF. The CDR3 DNA is TGTGCCAGCAGTTCCTCGACACCCTACAATCAGCCCCAGCATTTT.

This clonotype showed up just a few times. CDR3 sequence (DNA): TGCGCCAGCAGCCAAGAGACCGGGCTTAGTCCCTATGGCTACACCTTC. Translation gives CASSQETGLSPYGYTF. This chain connects TRBV4-3 to TRBJ1-2, with D unresolved. This CDR3 contains 16 residues. The V gene lost 0 bases and the J gene lost 4 bases, with 15 bases spanning the gap. CDR1 and CDR2 from the germline V gene are LGHNA and YSLEER.

The chain recombines TRBV14 with TRBJ2-4, with 7 bases fitting TRBD2. The V and J ends lost 3 bases and 9 bases, in that order; junction bases with no gene match: 8. The CDR3 contains 14 residues. Germline loops: CDR1 SGHDN, CDR2 FVKESK. The CDR3 reads CASSQNLWGGIQYF. DNA for the CDR3: TGTGCCAGCAGCCAGAACTTATGGGGGGGCATTCAGTACTTC.

This clonotype was counted only a few times. The rearrangement uses TRBV5-1 and TRBJ2-7; perhaps TRBD2 as D (7 bases). V was shortened by 2 bases and J by 2 bases, with 14 bases between the two germline ends. Per germline, CDR1 SGHRS and CDR2 YFSETQ. The CDR3 sequence is 15 residues long. In DNA, the CDR3 is TGCGCCAGCAGCTTTAGCGAGGGGGGGGCCTACGAGCAGTACTTC. It codes for CASSFSEGGAYEQYF.

As to this clonotype: One end of the junction does not line up with germline, which may come from a read error. The genes are TRBV11-3 and TRBJ2-2; D perhaps matches TRBD1 (7 bases). Germline V lookup: CDR1 SGHNT, CDR2 YENEEA. The CDR3 loop spans 14 amino acids. The CDR3 sequence is CASSRLGGTGGLFF. The CDR3 DNA sequence: TGTGCCAGCAGTCGTCTAGGGGGCACCGGGGGGCTGTTTTTT.

The V gene is TRBV12-3 or TRBV12-4, the J gene TRBJ2-7, with TRBD2 matching 10 bases. This CDR3 spans 14 amino acids. J lost 7 bases, V lost 3 bases, and 6 bases had no gene match. The CDR3 DNA follows: TGTGCCAGCAGTTTGAACCTAGCGGGGGCTGAGCAGTACTTC. Amino acids: CASSLNLAGAEQYF.

This clonotype was detected ten times or more. V and J are TRBV28 and TRBJ1-2; 9 nucleotides match TRBD1. The V and J ends lost 7 bases and 8 bases, in that order; junction bases with no gene match: 14. There are 15 residues in the CDR3. The germline CDR1 and CDR2 sequences are MDHEN and SYDVKM. CDR3 region: CASTTDRGYLNGYTF. In nucleotides, the CDR3 is TGTGCCAGCACCACGGACAGGGGATATTTAAACGGCTACACCTTC.

This chain connects TRBV6-1 to TRBJ1-5; no reliable D call. The V end lost 7 bases, the J end lost 0 bases, and 13 bases lay between the germline ends. The CDR3 is made up of 15 amino acids. Germline CDR1 is MNHNS and CDR2 is SASEGT. CDR3 coding DNA: TGTGCCAGCATGGCGGAGTATTATAGCAATCAGCCCCAGCATTTT. Protein sequence: CASMAEYYSNQPQHF.

The chain carries TRBV6-5 and TRBJ2-5; 8 bases line up with TRBD1. The junction had 3 bases not matched to a gene; V was cut back by 4 bases and J by 8 bases. The germline gives CDR1 MNHEY, CDR2 SVGAGI. The CDR3 contains 12 residues. The CDR3: CASSSTGDTQYF. The CDR3 region has the DNA TGTGCCAGCAGTTCGACAGGGGACACCCAGTACTTC.

In the case of this clonotype: A read error may be the cause here, since a much bigger clone is one base away. As the CDR3 is not closed by the conserved phenylalanine or tryptophan, this likely results from a read error. The chain carries TRBV28 and TRBJ2-7; 11 bases agree with TRBD2. Germline lookup yields CDR1 MDHEN and CDR2 SYDVKM. V was clipped by 5 bases and J by 2 bases; unmatched bases: 14. The length of the CDR3 is 18 residues. For the CDR3, the DNA is TGTGCCAGCAGTCCGGGACTAGCGGCCGGCTACCCCACCTACGAGCAGTACCTC. Its protein product is CASSPGLAAGYPTYEQYL.

This chain connects TRBV19 to TRBJ1-5; no firm D call. V lost 6 bases to trimming and J lost 2 bases, with 14 bases between them. The CDR3 runs 15 residues. Germline CDR1 LNHDA, CDR2 SQIVND (reference sequence). Here the CDR3 DNA reads TGTGCCAGTAGCCTACCAACAGAGGGCAATCAGCCCCAGCATTTT. Amino acids: CASSLPTEGNQPQHF.

This clonotype was counted a single time. The chain combines TRBV12-3 or TRBV12-4 with TRBJ2-1, with 9 nucleotides matching TRBD2. Trimming cost V 7 bases and J 4 bases; bases outside gene matches: 8. CDR3 length equals 15 residues. CDR3 sequence (DNA): TGTGCCAGCAAACCGACTAGCGGTGGGTACAATGAGCAGTTCTTC. This sequence encodes CASKPTSGGYNEQFF.

The chain couples TRBV13 to TRBJ2-7; TRBD1 matches 7 bases. J gave up 12 bases and V 3 bases, and 8 bases lay outside the gene matches. This CDR3 region has 12 residues. In germline, CDR1 is PRHDT, CDR2 FYEKMQ (reference sequence). Written as DNA, the CDR3 is TGTGCCAGCAGCTTTGGACAGGCCGGACGGTACTTC. It codes for CASSFGQAGRYF.

This clonotype has only a few counts. The DNA of the CDR3 is TGCGCCAGCAGCCAAGATTCCCGCCCGGAAAGCAATCAGCCCCAGCATTTT. Translated, it gives CASSQDSRPESNQPQHF. V and J are TRBV4-1 and TRBJ1-5; D unclear. Germline CDR1 and CDR2: MGHRA and YSYEKL. Between the trimmed V and J ends, which lost 0 bases and 1 base, there was a span of 13 bases. The CDR3 is made up of 17 amino acids.

This clonotype appeared many times. V usage is TRBV9 and J usage is TRBJ2-5; 14 nucleotides align to TRBD2. CDR1 and CDR2 (germline): SGDLS, YYNGEE. Trimming took 3 bases from V and 5 from J; bases not matched to a gene: 6. The CDR3 is made up of 16 amino acids. The CDR3 region has the DNA TGTGCCAGCAGCGCGACTAGCGGGGGGGCGGGGGAGACCCAGTACTTC. This encodes CASSATSGGAGETQYF.

This rearrangement joins TRBV10-1 to TRBJ1-1, with 8 bases identical to TRBD1. Germline values: CDR1 WNHNN, CDR2 SYGVQD (reference sequence). With V trimmed by 4 bases and J by 5 bases, 6 bases remained unmatched. This CDR3 has 14 residues. Here the CDR3 DNA reads TGCGCCAGCAGTGGCCGGACAGGGCGGACTGAAGCTTTCTTT. Translation gives CASSGRTGRTEAFF.

This clonotype turned up a few times. The V gene is TRBV6-1, the J gene TRBJ1-5, with D possibly TRBD1 on 5 matching bases. The CDR3 is made up of 16 amino acids. The V gene's germline CDR1 is MNHNS and CDR2 SASEGT. V lost 2 bases and J lost 0, with 11 bases in between. The CDR3 loop reads CASSELRTNSNQPQHF. The CDR3 bases are TGTGCCAGCAGTGAATTAAGGACAAATAGCAATCAGCCCCAGCATTTT.

This clonotype was detected only a few times. The chain recombines TRBV6-1 with TRBJ2-2, with D unresolved. This CDR3 contains 13 residues. Germline CDR1 reads MNHNS; CDR2 reads SASEGT. V was trimmed by 8 bases and J by 3 bases, leaving 10 bases between them. CDR3 DNA: TGTGCCAGCGTTTACACGGACACCGGGGAGCTGTTTTTT. As protein: CASVYTDTGELFF.

V usage is TRBV27 and J usage is TRBJ2-1; 14 bases line up with TRBD2. The ends lost 6 bases at V and 7 bases at J; junction bases unmatched: 5. Germline CDR1 reads MNHEY; CDR2 reads SMNVEV (reference sequence). CDR3 length: 15 amino acids. The CDR3 DNA follows: TGTGCCAGCAGAGAGGGACTAGCGGGAGTGAATGAGCAGTTCTTC. As protein: CASREGLAGVNEQFF.

Comment on this clonotype: This clone may be a read error of a much larger clone one base away. The chain is built from TRBV6-2 or TRBV6-3 and TRBJ1-5, with 7 positions matching TRBD1. After removal of 6 bases from V and 4 bases from J, the junction contained 3 bases not matched to a gene. CDR1 MNHEY and CDR2 SVGEGT come from the germline V gene. CDR3 size: 13 residues. The CDR3 nucleotides read TGTGCCAGCAGAATGACAGGGAATCAGCCCCAGCATTTT. It encodes CASRMTGNQPQHF.

About this clonotype: The CDR3 ends on some other residue instead of the conserved phenylalanine or tryptophan, so this is likely a read error. The rearrangement links TRBV5-1 to TRBJ1-1; 7 bases line up with TRBD1. The CDR3 is made up of 15 amino acids. The germline CDR1 and CDR2 sequences are SGHRS and YFSETQ. The V segment lost 4 bases and the J segment 5 bases; nucleotides outside the gene matches: 11. Written as DNA, the CDR3 is TGCGCCAGCAGCGTGGCCCCTGACAGGGCGACTGAAGCTTTCCTT. Translation: CASSVAPDRATEAFL.

At least ten counts were recorded for this clonotype. This sequence joins TRBV20-1 and TRBJ1-5; 10 bases map to TRBD1. J gave up 2 bases and V 6 bases, and 1 base lay outside the gene matches. Germline values: CDR1 DFQATT, CDR2 SNEGSKA (reference sequence). The CDR3 totals 13 residues. The CDR3 sequence is CSAGTGGNQPQHF. The CDR3 DNA follows: TGCAGTGCGGGGACAGGGGGCAATCAGCCCCAGCATTTT.

This clonotype appeared many times. The chain joins TRBV7-2 to TRBJ2-5, with 9 positions matching TRBD2. CDR1 and CDR2 from the germline V gene are SGHTA and FQGNSA. The CDR3 runs to 17 residues. Germline trimming cut 0 bases from V and 0 bases from J; bases unmatched to any gene: 5. The CDR3 loop reads CASSLARLAGYQETQYF. CDR3 bases: TGTGCCAGCAGCTTAGCGAGGCTAGCGGGGTACCAAGAGACCCAGTACTTC.

This clonotype was seen just once. Mismatch with germline at one junction end may stem from a read error. The CDR3 DNA follows: TGTGCCGGTAGAGGACAGAACTATGGCTACACCTTC. Translating it yields CAGRGQNYGYTF. The V gene is TRBV19, the J gene TRBJ1-2, with D possibly TRBD1 on 6 matching bases. The CDR3 length is 12 residues. Germline CDR1 and CDR2: LNHDA and SQIVND (reference sequence).

The chain recombines TRBV6-1 with TRBJ1-2; possible D gene TRBD1, 6 bases. Trimming removed 11 bases from V and 2 bases from J, with 12 bases in between. The length of the CDR3 is 12 residues. The germline V gene encodes CDR1 MNHNS and CDR2 SASEGT. DNA for the CDR3: TGTGCCGCCAGGGGTGCCAACTATGGCTACACCTTC. Protein product: CAARGANYGYTF.

The chain uses TRBV6-1 and TRBJ2-7; TRBD2 matches at 8 bases. CDR1 and CDR2 (germline): MNHNS, SASEGT. Unmatched junction bases numbered 9, after V lost 0 bases and J lost 5 bases. CDR3 size: 16 residues. CDR3 nucleotide sequence: TGTGCCAGCAGTGAAGCGGAACTAGCGGACCTGAACGAGCAGTACTTC. It encodes CASSEAELADLNEQYF.

The sample holds many counts of this clonotype. The V gene is TRBV5-1, the J gene TRBJ2-2, with D perhaps matching TRBD2 (6 bases). CDR1 is SGHRS, CDR2 YFSETQ, per germline. V was clipped by 4 bases and J by 0 bases, with 10 bases between them. The CDR3 covers 15 residues. CDR3 sequence (DNA): TGCGCCAGCAGCCCGGGACTTTCGAACACCGGGGAGCTGTTTTTT. Translated: CASSPGLSNTGELFF.

V is TRBV12-3 or TRBV12-4 and J is TRBJ2-1, with D perhaps matching TRBD1 (6 bases). This CDR3 comprises 15 residues. V shed 1 base and J shed 2 bases, with 9 bases lying between them. The CDR3 here is CASSLDRAPYNEQFF. In DNA, the CDR3 is TGTGCCAGCAGTTTAGACAGGGCCCCCTACAATGAGCAGTTCTTC.

This clonotype has a handful of counts. The chain carries TRBV11-2 and TRBJ1-1; possible D gene TRBD1, 6 bases. The length of the CDR3 is 16 residues. The germline gives CDR1 SGHAT, CDR2 FQNNGV. Trimming cost V 1 base and J 5 bases, with 17 bases left between them. The CDR3 loop reads CASSLGIRQGRTEAFF. CDR3 nucleotides: TGTGCCAGCAGCTTAGGAATCAGGCAGGGGAGGACTGAAGCTTTCTTT. The whole variable domain, filled in from reference TRBV11-2 and TRBJ1-1, reads EAGVAQSPRYKIIEKRQSVAFWCNPISGHATLYWYQQILGQGPKLLIQFQNNGVVDDSQLPKDRFSAERLKGVDSTLKIQPAKLEDSAVYLCASSLGIRQGRTEAFFGQGTRLTVV.